This T cell receptor (beta chain) was obtained from a study of blood T cell repertoires in COVID-19. In the study overall: Acute and convalescent COVID-19 samples came from the United States, Italy and Spain. T cells, B-cell-depleted T cells, or PBMCs supplied cDNA or gDNA.

This clone was detected once. Authors' analysis steps: Using reference gene primer amplification, nucleated cell counts were estimated. The assay was immunoSEQ multiplex PCR, and TCRdb's table has in-frame clones only and misses some. V and J calls plus clone size are reproduced from that table; the DNA served to infer D and trimming. The sample lists approximately 53,000 clones, approximately 80% occurring once. Germline V gene data show CDR1 as SQVTM and CDR2 as ANQGSEA. Trimming took 4 bases from V and 2 from J; bases not matched to a gene: 3. This CDR3 has 13 residues. The sequenced sample was peripheral blood. The V gene is TRBV29-1, the J gene TRBJ2-3; 7 nucleotides agree with TRBD1. This TCR was recovered from an older woman with acute or convalescent COVID-19. CDR3 DNA: TGCAGCGTTGGACAGGGCAACACAGATACGCAGTATTTT. This codes for CSVGQGNTDTQYF.